This TCR beta chain was found in a study of neurological immune-mediated disorders. This CDR3 spans 14 amino acids. Germline values: CDR1 SGHTA, CDR2 FQGNSA. Losses at the gene ends were 1 base for V and 5 bases for J; bases not matched to a gene: 5. Source material was 2 million unsorted PBMCs, stored at -80 °C in RNAlater. The study, taken as a whole, reports: CDR3 amino acid sequences found in expanded clones were never shared across subjects, suggesting private repertoires in all groups. The most TCR clonal expansion was seen in HTLV-1-associated myelopathy, and the least was seen in multiple sclerosis, which fell below healthy controls.

Synthesis of cDNA was performed by 5'RACE using 10-nucleotide random UMIs. MiXCR, applied by TCRdb to the 5' RACE reads, yields one record per CDR3 protein. The sample has 20,000 to 30,000 distinct CDR3 sequences, more than 10% seen once; the top ten hold about 12%. This clonotype was observed many times. Antigen specificity is unknown. This TCR came from a woman aged 55-70 years with HTLV-1-associated myelopathy (HAM/TSP). The V and J genes are TRBV7-2 and TRBJ2-7, with 7 bases aligning to TRBD1. Sequencing was carried out using PBMCs. This CDR3 is CASSLDRGRHEQYF. The DNA for the CDR3 is TGTGCCAGCAGCTTAGACAGGGGACGCCACGAGCAGTACTTC.